These 24 T cell receptor beta chains share one sample of origin, sequenced in a study of T cell responses to AZD1222 COVID-19 vaccine. Here immunoSEQ multiplex PCR was the method, and the copy in TCRdb shows in-frame clones only, minus some. Of 85,000 to 100,000 clones in the sample, roughly nine tenths were seen once. The specimen comprised peripheral blood, sampled 28 days after the second AZD1222 dose. The receptors originated from an adult who received the AZD1222 COVID-19 vaccine.

Concerning this clone: A read error may produce the germline difference seen at one junction end. The V and J genes are TRBV6-2 or TRBV6-3 and TRBJ1-6; D is uncertain. The CDR3 consists of 17 residues. Per germline, CDR1 MNHEY and CDR2 SVGEGT. The CDR3 region has the DNA TGTGCCAGCAGTTTCTACCCTACGGGAGCCTACAATTCACCCCTCCACTTT. Translation: CASSFYPTGAYNSPLHF.

CDR3 nucleotide sequence: TGTGCCAGCAGTTTAGTGGGCCCGTTTGGCTACACCTTC. Translation: CASSLVGPFGYTF. V is TRBV12-3 or TRBV12-4 and J is TRBJ1-2; D is uncertain. The CDR3 is made up of 13 amino acids. V lost 1 base and J lost 7, with 10 bases in between.

This clone was observed a handful of times. CDR3 DNA: TGTGCCAGCAGCTTGGGTGAGGGACGGGAGAATTCACCCCTCCACTTT. The encoded protein is CASSLGEGRENSPLHF. The chain couples TRBV5-5 to TRBJ1-6, with a possible D match to TRBD1 (5 bases). This CDR3 has 16 amino acids. Trimming removed 0 bases from V and 7 bases from J, with 14 bases in between. CDR1 SGHKS and CDR2 YYEKEE come from the germline V gene (reference sequence).

The V call is TRBV19, the J call TRBJ1-1, with 9 bases matching TRBD1. CDR3 size: 15 residues. CDR1 LNHDA and CDR2 SQIVND come from the germline V gene (reference sequence). After removal of 3 bases from V and 6 bases from J, the junction contained 8 bases not matched to a gene. The CDR3 DNA reads as TGTGCCAGTAGTATCCCATGGACAGGGGTGGCTGAAGCTTTCTTT. This codes for CASSIPWTGVAEAFF. Full variable domain (outside the CDR3, taken from reference TRBV19 and TRBJ1-1): DGGITQSPKYLFRKEGQNVTLSCEQNLNHDAMYWYRQDPGQGLRLIYYSQIVNDFQKGDIAEGYSVSREKKESFPLTVTSAQKNPTAFYLCASSIPWTGVAEAFFGQGTRLTVV.

This sequence joins TRBV18 and TRBJ2-1; TRBD1 is a possible D gene (5 bases). The CDR3 is 14 residues long. The V gene lost 0 bases and the J gene lost 4 bases, with 7 bases spanning the gap. Germline assignment: CDR1 KGHSH and CDR2 LQKENI. The CDR3 sequence: CASSPPAGYNEQFF. The DNA of the CDR3 is TGTGCCAGCTCACCACCGGCAGGGTACAATGAGCAGTTCTTC. Based on the CDR3 plus reference TRBV18 and TRBJ2-1, the full variable domain is NAGVMQNPRHLVRRRGQEARLRCSPMKGHSHVYWYRQLPEEGLKFMVYLQKENIIDESGMPKERFSAEFPKEGPSILRIQQVVRGDSAAYFCASSPPAGYNEQFFGPGTRLTVL.

This chain connects TRBV18 to TRBJ2-5, with 8 bases aligning to TRBD1. CDR3 length: 15 amino acids. V shed 0 bases and J 3 bases; nucleotides not matched to a gene: 3. Per germline, CDR1 KGHSH and CDR2 LQKENI. The CDR3 loop is CASSPPEDREETQYF. The CDR3 region has the DNA TGTGCCAGCTCACCACCGGAGGACAGGGAAGAGACCCAGTACTTC.

The V call is TRBV7-2, the J call TRBJ2-4; D may be TRBD2 (7 bases). Germline V gene data show CDR1 as SGHTA and CDR2 as FQGNSA. The CDR3 has 15 amino acids. V lost 3 bases, J lost 6 bases, and 15 bases lay in between. Here the CDR3 reads CASSFSGTSGNIQYF. The CDR3 region has the DNA TGTGCCAGCAGCTTCAGCGGGACATCTGGAAACATTCAGTACTTC.

The gene calls are TRBV9 and TRBJ1-1; D not certain. V dropped 0 bases and J dropped 0 bases, with 6 bases sitting between them. Germline V gives CDR1 SGDLS, CDR2 YYNGEE. This CDR3 has 14 amino acids. This chain's CDR3 is CASSVGEVNTEAFF. The CDR3 DNA reads as TGTGCCAGCAGCGTAGGAGAGGTGAACACTGAAGCTTTCTTT.

This sequence joins TRBV14 and TRBJ2-1; D uncertain. CDR1 is SGHDN and CDR2 is FVKESK in the germline V gene. This CDR3 comprises 13 residues. V dropped 3 bases and J dropped 7 bases, with 10 bases sitting between them. CDR3 amino acids: CASSHVLLNEQFF. As DNA, the CDR3 is TGTGCCAGCAGCCATGTCCTCCTGAATGAGCAGTTCTTC.

The CDR3 DNA reads TGTGCCAGCAGTTACTCTAGGACAGGGGAAGTCGAGCAGTACTTC. It codes for CASSYSRTGEVEQYF. J is TRBJ2-7 and V is TRBV6-5; the match to TRBD1 covers 9 bases. Germline values: CDR1 MNHEY, CDR2 SVGAGI. V shed 0 bases and J 6 bases; nucleotides not matched to a gene: 6. This CDR3 is 15 amino acids long.

The chain is built from TRBV2 and TRBJ2-3, with 7 bases lining up with TRBD2. The V and J ends lost 7 bases and 4 bases, in that order; junction bases with no gene match: 11. CDR3 length: 15 residues. Looked up from germline, CDR1 is SNHLY and CDR2 is FYNNEI. The CDR3 DNA sequence: TGTGCCAGCAAACGGGGGGAGGGTTTTTCAGATACGCAGTATTTT. The encoded protein is CASKRGEGFSDTQYF.

In nucleotides, the CDR3 is TGTGCCAGCTCAACCAGGGGACAGAGTCGACTCCTCCACTTT. It codes for CASSTRGQSRLLHF. V and J are TRBV18 and TRBJ1-6, with TRBD1 matching over 7 bases. CDR3 length: 14 residues. The V segment lost 5 bases and the J segment 15 bases; nucleotides outside the gene matches: 13. Germline V gene lookup returns CDR1 KGHSH and CDR2 LQKENI.

The chain is built from TRBV2 and TRBJ2-1, with unresolved D. CDR3 length: 13 amino acids. The V gene's germline CDR1 is SNHLY and CDR2 FYNNEI. V gave up 4 bases and J gave up 6 bases, with 10 bases separating them. The CDR3 bases are TGTGCCAGCAGTGCCCGGGTTCGCAATGAGCAGTTCTTC. It is translated as CASSARVRNEQFF.

This clone has just one count. The V call is TRBV18, the J call TRBJ1-4; D gene uncertain. The V end was cut by 0 bases, the J end by 0 bases, with 5 bases between. The germline gives CDR1 KGHSH, CDR2 LQKENI. This CDR3 has 15 residues. CDR3 protein: CASSPPGTTNEKLFF. The DNA of the CDR3 is TGTGCCAGCTCACCACCGGGAACAACTAATGAAAAACTGTTTTTT.

The chain employs TRBV19 and TRBJ1-2; D is uncertain. Germline V gives CDR1 LNHDA, CDR2 SQIVND (reference sequence). V lost 1 base to trimming and J lost 5 bases, with 14 bases between them. The CDR3 is 15 amino acids. The CDR3 DNA follows: TGTGCCAGTAGTATAGGGGCAGCTTACCTTTATGGCTACACCTTC. Amino acid sequence: CASSIGAAYLYGYTF.

The rearrangement joins TRBV15 to TRBJ1-6; D gene uncertain. This CDR3 spans 16 amino acids. The V end was cut by 0 bases, the J end by 4 bases, with 10 bases between. Germline assignment: CDR1 LNHNV and CDR2 YYDKDF (reference sequence). CDR3 in amino acids: CATSRDNGVYNSPLHF. The CDR3 DNA reads TGTGCCACCAGCAGAGATAATGGGGTTTATAATTCACCCCTCCACTTT.

The chain links TRBV24-1 to TRBJ2-2, with a weak D call TRBD1 (5 bases). Germline CDR1 is KGHDR and CDR2 is SFDVKD. The CDR3 is 13 residues long. Trimming pared 7 bases from V and 2 bases from J, leaving 7 bases between. The CDR3 sequence: CATRQGNTGELFF. The CDR3 bases are TGTGCCACCAGGCAGGGAAACACCGGGGAGCTGTTTTTT.

This chain joins TRBV9 and TRBJ2-3; D is unresolved. V lost 4 bases, J lost 2 bases, and 14 bases lay in between. The V gene's germline CDR1 is SGDLS and CDR2 YYNGEE. This CDR3 has 15 amino acids. The CDR3 protein is CASSPLGYFTDTQYF. CDR3 in DNA: TGTGCCAGCAGCCCCCTGGGCTACTTCACAGATACGCAGTATTTT. The full variable domain, rest sourced from reference TRBV9 and TRBJ2-3, is DSGVTQTPKHLITATGQRVTLRCSPRSGDLSVYWYQQSLDQGLQFLIQYYNGEERAKGNILERFSAQQFPDLHSELNLSSLELGDSALYFCASSPLGYFTDTQYFGPGTRLTVL.

The chain joins TRBV6-5 to TRBJ1-6; no definite D call. The CDR3 runs 13 residues. Per germline, CDR1 MNHEY and CDR2 SVGAGI. V lost 2 bases to trimming and J lost 9 bases, with 8 bases between them. CDR3 sequence: CASSYTLRSPLHF. For the CDR3, the DNA is TGTGCCAGCAGTTACACCCTTCGTTCACCCCTCCACTTT.

The V and J genes are TRBV19 and TRBJ2-7; 8 positions match TRBD1. The V gene's germline CDR1 is LNHDA and CDR2 SQIVND (reference sequence). V lost 1 base to trimming and J lost 1 base; unmatched junction nucleotides: 3. The length of the CDR3 is 15 residues. CDR3 loop: CASSIGGTGSYEQYF. For the CDR3, the DNA is TGTGCCAGTAGTATAGGAGGGACAGGTTCCTACGAGCAGTACTTC.

The rearrangement uses TRBV3-1 (or the pseudogene TRBV3-2) and TRBJ2-1; no definite D call. CDR3 length: 16 amino acids. Trimming removed 1 base from V and 4 bases from J, with 14 bases in between. CDR1 LGHDT and CDR2 YNNKEL come from the germline V gene (reference sequence). In DNA, the CDR3 is TGTGCCAGCAGCCAAGCGAACGCTCGGGTTTACAATGAGCAGTTCTTC. It codes for CASSQANARVYNEQFF.

This clone was picked up one time. V and J are TRBV28 and TRBJ1-2; D is unclear. V lost 7 bases, J lost 1 base, and 19 bases lay in between. CDR3 size: 16 residues. Germline lookup yields CDR1 MDHEN and CDR2 SYDVKM. This CDR3 is CASIPGSANHNYGYTF. The CDR3 DNA is TGTGCCAGCATCCCTGGGTCGGCAAACCATAACTATGGCTACACCTTC.

The gene calls are TRBV18 and TRBJ2-7, with no clear D. In germline, CDR1 is KGHSH, CDR2 LQKENI. V lost 1 base and J lost 0, with 7 bases in between. The CDR3 has 14 residues. In nucleotides, the CDR3 is TGTGCCAGCTCACCACGGTCGGGCTCCTACGAGCAGTACTTC. The encoded protein is CASSPRSGSYEQYF.

The chain links TRBV6-5 to TRBJ2-7, with 7 bases lining up with TRBD1. Trimming removed 6 bases from V and 7 bases from J; junction bases left unmatched: 6. CDR1 is MNHEY, CDR2 SVGAGI, per germline. The CDR3 is 12 amino acids. CDR3: CASRTGKGEQYF. CDR3 DNA: TGTGCCAGCAGGACAGGGAAAGGGGAGCAGTACTTC.